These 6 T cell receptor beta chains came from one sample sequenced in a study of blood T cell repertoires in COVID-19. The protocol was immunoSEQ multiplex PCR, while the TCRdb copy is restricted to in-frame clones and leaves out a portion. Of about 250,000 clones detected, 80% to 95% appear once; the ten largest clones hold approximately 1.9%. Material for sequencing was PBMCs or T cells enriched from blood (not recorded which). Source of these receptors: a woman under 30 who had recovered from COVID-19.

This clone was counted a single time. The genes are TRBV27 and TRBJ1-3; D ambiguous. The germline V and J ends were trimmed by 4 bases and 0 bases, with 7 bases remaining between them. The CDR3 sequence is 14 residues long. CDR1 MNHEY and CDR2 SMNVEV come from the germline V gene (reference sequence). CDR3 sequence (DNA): TGTGCCAGCAGTTCGTACAGCTCTGGAAACACCATATATTTT. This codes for CASSSYSSGNTIYF.

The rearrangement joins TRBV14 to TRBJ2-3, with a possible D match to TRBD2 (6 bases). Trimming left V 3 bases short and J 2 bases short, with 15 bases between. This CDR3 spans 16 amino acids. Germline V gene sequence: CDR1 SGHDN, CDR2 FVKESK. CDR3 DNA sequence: TGTGCCAGCAGCCACATTAGCGGAGGCCTCACAGATACGCAGTATTTT. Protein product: CASSHISGGLTDTQYF. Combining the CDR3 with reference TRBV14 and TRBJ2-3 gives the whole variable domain EAGVTQFPSHSVIEKGQTVTLRCDPISGHDNLYWYRRVMGKEIKFLLHFVKESKQDESGMPNNRFLAERTGGTYSTLKVQPAELEDSGVYFCASSHISGGLTDTQYFGPGTRLTVL.

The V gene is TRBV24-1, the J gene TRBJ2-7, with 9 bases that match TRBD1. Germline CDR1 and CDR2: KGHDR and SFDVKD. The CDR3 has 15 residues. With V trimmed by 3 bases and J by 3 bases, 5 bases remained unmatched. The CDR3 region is CATSDAGTGNYEQYF. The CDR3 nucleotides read TGTGCCACCAGTGATGCCGGGACAGGGAACTACGAGCAGTACTTC.

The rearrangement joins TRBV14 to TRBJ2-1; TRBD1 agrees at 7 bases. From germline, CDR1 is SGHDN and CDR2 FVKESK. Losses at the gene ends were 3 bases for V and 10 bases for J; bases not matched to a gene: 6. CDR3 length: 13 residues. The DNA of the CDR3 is TGTGCCAGCAGCCAGCAACAGGGGAGAGAGCAGTTCTTC. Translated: CASSQQQGREQFF.

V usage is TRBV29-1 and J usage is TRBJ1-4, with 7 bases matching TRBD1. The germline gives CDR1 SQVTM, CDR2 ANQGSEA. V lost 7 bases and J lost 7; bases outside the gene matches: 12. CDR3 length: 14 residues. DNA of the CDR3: TGCAGCGACTCGTACAGGGGCGAGGCTGAAAAACTGTTTTTT. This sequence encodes CSDSYRGEAEKLFF. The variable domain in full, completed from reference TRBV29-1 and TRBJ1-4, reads SAVISQKPSRDICQRGTSLTIQCQVDSQVTMMFWYRQQPGQSLTLIATANQGSEATYESGFVIDKFPISRPNLTFSTLTVSNMSPEDSSIYLCSDSYRGEAEKLFFGSGTQLSVL.

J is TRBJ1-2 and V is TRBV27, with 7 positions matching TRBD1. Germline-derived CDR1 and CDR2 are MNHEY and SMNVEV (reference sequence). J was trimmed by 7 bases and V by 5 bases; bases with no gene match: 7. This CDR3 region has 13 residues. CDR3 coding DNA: TGTGCCAGCAGTGCCCGACAGGGCCCTGGCTACACCTTC. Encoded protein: CASSARQGPGYTF.